The source of this T cell receptor (beta chain) is a study of T cell repertoires in cytomegalovirus infection. TCRdb reprocessed the reads with MiXCR, giving one entry per CDR3 protein. In the table there are 250,000 to 300,000 distinct CDR3 sequences, under 25% of which are singletons. Worth noting for this clonotype: Its antigen is as yet unknown.

Germline V gives CDR1 SGHTA, CDR2 FQGNSA. V was cut by 0 bases and J by 7 bases, with 15 bases left in between. The CDR3 contains 16 residues. This sequence was found in a human donor in good health (CMV status not recorded). Some clones in this sample may be carry-over from other donors' samples. The V and J genes are TRBV7-2 and TRBJ2-2; perhaps TRBD1 as D (6 bases). Sample: cultured PBMCs, taken from culture after CMV antigen stimulation. CDR3: CASSLAGDKAFGELFF. As DNA, the CDR3 is TGTGCCAGCAGCTTAGCAGGGGACAAGGCTTTCGGGGAGCTGTTTTTT.